This T cell receptor beta chain appears in the sequencing data of a study of blood T cells in healthy people across ages. General study points: In older individuals, TCR beta diversity per million T cells was lower, falling roughly linearly with age. Not knowing donor CMV status may have confounded expanded clonotype changes.

This CDR3 has 14 amino acids. In germline, CDR1 is KGHDR, CDR2 SFDVKD. Points on this clonotype: Its antigen is as yet unknown.

A second PCR, run for about 6 to 11 cycles, used a sample-barcoded 5' primer plus a J-beta primer mix. TCRdb re-called the 5' RACE reads with MiXCR, one entry per CDR3 protein. The sample consists of about 320,000 distinct CDR3 sequences, around 27% of them appearing once. The sequenced sample was blood. The clonotype was recovered from a woman aged 70-85 years in good health. The chain recombines TRBV24-1 with TRBJ2-7; 9 bases are a match to TRBD2. The assigned J gene may be wrong: the sequence end matches TRBJ2-1 better. The CDR3 is CATAATSGYNEQFF. CDR3 DNA: TGTGCCACCGCGGCGACTAGCGGATACAATGAGCAGTTCTTC.